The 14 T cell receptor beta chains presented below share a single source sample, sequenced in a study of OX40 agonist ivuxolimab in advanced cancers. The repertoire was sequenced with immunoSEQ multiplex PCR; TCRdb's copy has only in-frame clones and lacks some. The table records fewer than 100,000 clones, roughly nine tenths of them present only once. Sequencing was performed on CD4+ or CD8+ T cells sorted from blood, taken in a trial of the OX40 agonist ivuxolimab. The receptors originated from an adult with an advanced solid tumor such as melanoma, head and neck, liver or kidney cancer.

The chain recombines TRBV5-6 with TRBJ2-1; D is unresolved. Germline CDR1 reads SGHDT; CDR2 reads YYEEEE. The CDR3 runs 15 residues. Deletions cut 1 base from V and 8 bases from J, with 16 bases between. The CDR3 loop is CASSLWGGRAHEQFF. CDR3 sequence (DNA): TGTGCCAGCAGCTTGTGGGGTGGTAGGGCTCATGAGCAGTTCTTC.

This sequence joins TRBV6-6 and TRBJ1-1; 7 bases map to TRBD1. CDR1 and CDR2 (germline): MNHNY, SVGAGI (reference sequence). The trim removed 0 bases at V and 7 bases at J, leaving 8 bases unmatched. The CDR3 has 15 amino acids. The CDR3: CASSYSEGQSFEAFF. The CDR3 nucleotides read TGTGCCAGCAGTTACTCGGAGGGACAGAGCTTTGAAGCTTTCTTT.

The CDR3 DNA reads TGTGCCAGCAGTTATCAGGGACTCACTGAAGCTTTCTTT. Its protein product is CASSYQGLTEAFF. This chain uses TRBV7-3 with TRBJ1-1, with D perhaps TRBD1 (5 bases). Looked up from germline, CDR1 is SGHTA and CDR2 is FQGTGA. The CDR3 spans 13 residues. Trimming removed 6 bases from V and 4 bases from J, with 12 bases in between. Drawing the rest from reference TRBV7-3 and TRBJ1-1, the complete variable domain is GAGVSQTPSNKVTEKGKYVELRCDPISGHTALYWYRQSLGQGPEFLIYFQGTGAADDSGLPNDRFFAVRPEGSVSTLKIQRTERGDSAVYLCASSYQGLTEAFFGQGTRLTVV.

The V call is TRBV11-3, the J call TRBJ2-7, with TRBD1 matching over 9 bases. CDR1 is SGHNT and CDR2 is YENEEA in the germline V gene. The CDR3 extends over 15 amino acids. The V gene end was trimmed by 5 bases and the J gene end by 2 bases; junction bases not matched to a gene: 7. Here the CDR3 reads CASSPPGDRAYEQYF. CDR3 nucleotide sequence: TGTGCCAGCAGCCCCCCCGGGGACAGGGCCTACGAGCAGTACTTC.

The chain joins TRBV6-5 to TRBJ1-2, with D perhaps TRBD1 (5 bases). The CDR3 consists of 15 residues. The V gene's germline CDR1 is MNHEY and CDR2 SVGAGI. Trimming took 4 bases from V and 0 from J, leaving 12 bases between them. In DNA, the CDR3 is TGTGCCAGCAGTTCCCTCAGGGACGCTAACTATGGCTACACCTTC. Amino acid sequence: CASSSLRDANYGYTF.

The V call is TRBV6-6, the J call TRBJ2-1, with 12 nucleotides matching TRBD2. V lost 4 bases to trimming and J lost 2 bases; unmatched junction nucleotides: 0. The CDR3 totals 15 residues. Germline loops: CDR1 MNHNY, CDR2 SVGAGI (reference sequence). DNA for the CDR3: TGTGCCAGCAGTTCTAGCGGGAGGGCCTACAATGAGCAGTTCTTC. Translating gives CASSSSGRAYNEQFF.

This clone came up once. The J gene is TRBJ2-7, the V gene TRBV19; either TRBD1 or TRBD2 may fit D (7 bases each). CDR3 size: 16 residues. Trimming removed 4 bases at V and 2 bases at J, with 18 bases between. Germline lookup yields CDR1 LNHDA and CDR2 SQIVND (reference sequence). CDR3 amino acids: CASSSLGGQGAYEQYF. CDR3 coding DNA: TGTGCCAGTAGTAGTCTCGGGGGGCAGGGGGCCTACGAGCAGTACTTC.

The CDR3: CASSYRAGGTQYF. Written as DNA, the CDR3 is TGTGCCAGCAGCTATCGAGCGGGAGGGACCCAGTACTTC. V is TRBV11-2 and J is TRBJ2-5, with 9 positions matching TRBD2. CDR1 is SGHAT and CDR2 is FQNNGV in the germline V gene. This CDR3 comprises 13 residues. Trimming removed 4 bases from V and 7 bases from J; junction bases left unmatched: 4.

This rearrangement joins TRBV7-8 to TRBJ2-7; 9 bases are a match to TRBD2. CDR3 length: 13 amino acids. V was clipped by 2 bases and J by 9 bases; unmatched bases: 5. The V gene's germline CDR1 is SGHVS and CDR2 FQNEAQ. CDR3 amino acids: CASSLLAGMGQYF. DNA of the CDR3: TGTGCCAGCAGCTTACTAGCGGGGATGGGGCAGTACTTC.

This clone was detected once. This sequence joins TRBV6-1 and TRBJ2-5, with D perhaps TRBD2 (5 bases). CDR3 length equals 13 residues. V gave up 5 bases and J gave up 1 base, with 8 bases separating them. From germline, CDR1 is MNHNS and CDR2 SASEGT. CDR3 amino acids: CASSSSGQETQYF. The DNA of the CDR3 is TGTGCCAGCAGTTCAAGCGGCCAAGAGACCCAGTACTTC.

CDR3 loop: CASSSPSGLATYEQYF. Written as DNA, the CDR3 is TGCGCCAGCAGCTCCCCCTCGGGACTAGCAACCTACGAGCAGTACTTC. V gene TRBV4-1 combines with J gene TRBJ2-7; 9 bases are shared with TRBD2. The CDR3 length is 16 residues. Germline V gene data show CDR1 as MGHRA and CDR2 as YSYEKL. The V and J ends lost 5 bases and 2 bases, in that order; junction bases with no gene match: 10.

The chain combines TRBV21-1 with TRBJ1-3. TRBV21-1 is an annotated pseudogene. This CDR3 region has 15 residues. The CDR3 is CASGTLHGPGNTIYF. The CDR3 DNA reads TGTGCCAGCGGAACATTGCATGGCCCTGGAAACACCATATATTTT.

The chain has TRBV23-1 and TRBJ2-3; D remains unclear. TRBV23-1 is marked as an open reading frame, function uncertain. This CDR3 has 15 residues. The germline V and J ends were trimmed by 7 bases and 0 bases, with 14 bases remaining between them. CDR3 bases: TGCGCCAGCACCCAGAAGTTATGGAGCACAGATACGCAGTATTTT. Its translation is CASTQKLWSTDTQYF.

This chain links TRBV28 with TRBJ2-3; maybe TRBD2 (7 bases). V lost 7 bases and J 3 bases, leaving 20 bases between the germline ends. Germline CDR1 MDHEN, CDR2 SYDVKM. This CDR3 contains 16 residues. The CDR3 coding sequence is TGTGCCAGCACCTTAGGGGGGGCCCTTTTAACAGATACGCAGTATTTT. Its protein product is CASTLGGALLTDTQYF.